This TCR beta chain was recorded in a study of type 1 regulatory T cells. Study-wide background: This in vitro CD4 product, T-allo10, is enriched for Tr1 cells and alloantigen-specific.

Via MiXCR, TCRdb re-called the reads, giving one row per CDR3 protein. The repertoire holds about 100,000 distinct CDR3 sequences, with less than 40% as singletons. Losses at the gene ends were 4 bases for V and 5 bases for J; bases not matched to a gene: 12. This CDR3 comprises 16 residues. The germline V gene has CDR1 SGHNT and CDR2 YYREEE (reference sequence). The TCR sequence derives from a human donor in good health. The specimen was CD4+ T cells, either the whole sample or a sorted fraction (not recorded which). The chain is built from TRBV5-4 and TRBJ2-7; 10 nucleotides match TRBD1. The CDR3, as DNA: TGTGCCAGCAGCGAACCGTCTGGACAGGGGGTTCACGAGCAGTACTTC. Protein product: CASSEPSGQGVHEQYF.